The sequence of this T cell receptor beta chain was determined in a study of lymphopenia after photon versus proton radiotherapy. The CDR3 spans 11 residues. The germline V and J ends were trimmed by 2 bases and 6 bases, with 5 bases remaining between them. In germline, CDR1 is KGHSH, CDR2 LQKENI. Assay used: immunoSEQ multiplex PCR; TCRdb lists only in-frame clones, some missing. The table lists 67,000 or so clones, about 89% of them singletons, with 9.5% to 14% in the top ten. This clone was seen just once. The sequenced sample was peripheral blood, obtained from a patient treated with proton-based radiotherapy. The V and J genes are TRBV18 and TRBJ2-7; no firm D call. The clonotype originates from a man aged 80 or over with esophageal cancer. The CDR3 DNA follows: TGTGCCAGCTCACCAGATCGCGAGCAGTACTTC. As protein: CASSPDREQYF.